A selection of T cell receptor beta chains follows, all from one sample in a study of beta chain features in type 1 diabetes. This table comes from immunoSEQ multiplex PCR, and its TCRdb copy is limited to in-frame clones, with some not included. Of 640,000 or so clones in the sample, 13% are singletons; the top ten hold less than 0.025%. Sequencing input: naive CD4+ T cells from blood. The source of these receptors is a man between 18 and 35 years old with type 1 diabetes. Each CDR3 is given with its conserved first and last residue. A D gene is named only where the DNA matches it firmly. The size field is filled for only some rows; it gives once, few, many or a size class.

CDR3nt	CDR3aa	j_gene	d_gene	abundance	v_gene
TGTGCCAGCAGTTTAAGGGGGGTTGGCACAGATACGCAGTATTTT	CASSLRGVGTDTQYF	TRBJ2-3	NA	few	TRBV28
TGTGCCAGCAGCCAAGATTTGCGGGGGACCACAGATACGCAGTATTTT	CASSQDLRGTTDTQYF	TRBJ2-3	TRBD2	NA	TRBV4-2
TGCGCCAGCAGCTTGGGGCAGGAGGGCAAGACCCAGTACTTC	CASSLGQEGKTQYF	TRBJ2-5	NA	NA	TRBV5-1
TGTGCCAGCAGCTTAGTAGCGGGGAATAGCAATCAGCCCCAGCATTTT	CASSLVAGNSNQPQHF	TRBJ1-5	NA	NA	TRBV7-2
TGCGCCAGCAGCTCGTCCACAGATACGCAGTATTTT	CASSSSTDTQYF	TRBJ2-3	NA	few	TRBV5-1
TGTGCCAGCAGCTTAGGACAGGGAACACATTCACCCCTCCACTTT	CASSLGQGTHSPLHF	TRBJ1-6	TRBD1	NA	TRBV7-2
TGTGCCAGCAGTTACGGGACAGTAGGAAACACCATATATTTT	CASSYGTVGNTIYF	TRBJ1-3	TRBD1	few	TRBV6-5
TGTGCCAGTAGTATAGAGGGGACGGTAAACACTGAAGCTTTCTTT	CASSIEGTVNTEAFF	TRBJ1-1	NA	NA	TRBV19
TGTGCCAGCAGCGTTCGGACTACTAGCACAGATACGCAGTATTTT	CASSVRTTSTDTQYF	TRBJ2-3	NA	few	TRBV9
TGCGCCAGCAGACCGGGAGTGGGTAGCAATCAGCCCCAGCATTTT	CASRPGVGSNQPQHF	TRBJ1-5	NA	few	TRBV5-1
TGTGCCAGCAGTTTTCTGAACTATGGCTACACCTTC	CASSFLNYGYTF	TRBJ1-2	NA	NA	TRBV28
TGTGCCAGCAGTTTGCCCCAGGGGACTAGCGGAAACAATGAGCAGTTCTTC	CASSLPQGTSGNNEQFF	TRBJ2-1	TRBD2	few	TRBV28
TGCGCCAGCAGCCGGACCCAAGAGACCCAGTACTTC	CASSRTQETQYF	TRBJ2-5	NA	NA	TRBV5-1
TGTGCCAGCAGTTACAGGGGCCATCAATCCTACAATGAGCAGTTCTTC	CASSYRGHQSYNEQFF	TRBJ2-1	NA	few	TRBV6-5
TGTGCCAGCACAACCCGCTTGCGGGGTACAGATACGCAGTATTTT	CASTTRLRGTDTQYF	TRBJ2-3	NA	few	TRBV7-2
TGTGCCAGCAGCCCGGGACTCGATGGAGACAATGAGCAGTTCTTC	CASSPGLDGDNEQFF	TRBJ2-1	NA	NA	TRBV7-9
TGTGCCAGCGGCCATCCCGCCGGGGAGCTGTTTTTT	CASGHPAGELFF	TRBJ2-2	NA	few	TRBV7-6
TGTGCCAGCAGCTCGACAGGGGGCAACTACGAGCAGTACTTC	CASSSTGGNYEQYF	TRBJ2-7	TRBD1	NA	TRBV7-3
TGCAGTGCTAGTCTCAACGATGAGCAGTTCTTC	CSASLNDEQFF	TRBJ2-1	NA	few	TRBV20-1
TGTGCCAGTAGTATTTGGGAGGGCTACACCTTC	CASSIWEGYTF	TRBJ1-2	NA	few	TRBV19
TGTGCCAGTAGGCCGGGACAAAACACAGATACGCAGTATTTT	CASRPGQNTDTQYF	TRBJ2-3	NA	few	TRBV19
TGTGCCAGCGGGCTAGCGGAGTACAATGAGCAGTTCTTC	CASGLAEYNEQFF	TRBJ2-1	TRBD2	NA	TRBV6-6
TGTGCCAGCAGTGAAGGGGACAGGGGAGGGTATTTT	CASSEGDRGGYF	TRBJ2-3	TRBD1	NA	TRBV2
TGTGCCTGGAGTACGGCCGGGATCAGCTCCTATGGCTACACCTTC	CAWSTAGISSYGYTF	TRBJ1-2	NA	NA	TRBV30
TGTGCCAGCAGTCAGAACAGCTACGAGCAGTACTTC	CASSQNSYEQYF	TRBJ2-7	NA	NA	TRBV6-5
TGTGCCTGGAGCTTGGGGAGCTCTGGAAACACCATATATTTT	CAWSLGSSGNTIYF	TRBJ1-3	NA	NA	TRBV30
TGTGCCATCAGTGAGCAGCGGGTTGGGACAGATACGCAGTATTTT	CAISEQRVGTDTQYF	TRBJ2-3	NA	NA	TRBV10-3
TGTGCCAGCAGCCCCGACAGGGGCCTTGAAGCTTTCTTT	CASSPDRGLEAFF	TRBJ1-1	TRBD1	NA	TRBV7-9
TGTGCTAGTCCCGTACAGCAAGAGACCCAGTACTTC	CASPVQQETQYF	TRBJ2-5	NA	few	TRBV7-7
TGTGCCAGCAGTCCGAGACAGGGGATTAATGAGCAGTTCTTC	CASSPRQGINEQFF	TRBJ2-1	TRBD1	few	TRBV2
TGTGCCAGCGTGAGGGAATTTAGCACTGAAGCTTTCTTT	CASVREFSTEAFF	TRBJ1-1	NA	few	TRBV21-1
TGTGCCAGCAGACTCCGGGACAGGGGCTACGAGCAGTACTTC	CASRLRDRGYEQYF	TRBJ2-7	TRBD1	NA	TRBV28
TGTGCCAGCAGCCTATCCGGGGGGGCCAACACCGGGGAGCTGTTTTTT	CASSLSGGANTGELFF	TRBJ2-2	TRBD2	few	TRBV7-7
TGTGCCAGCTCACCTACCTACGAGCAGTACTTC	CASSPTYEQYF	TRBJ2-7	NA	few	TRBV18
TGTGCCATCAGTGAGGGACAGGGTCGCACTGAAGCTTTCTTT	CAISEGQGRTEAFF	TRBJ1-1	TRBD1	few	TRBV10-3
TGTGCCAGCGACCAGGAAGGGGAGGGAGAGACCCAGTACTTC	CASDQEGEGETQYF	TRBJ2-5	TRBD2	few	TRBV2
TGTGCCATCAGTGAGGCCCGAGGCGGACGGCTAGACACTGAAGCTTTCTTT	CAISEARGGRLDTEAFF	TRBJ1-1	NA	few	TRBV10-3
TGTGCCAGCAGGCTCGGACTAGCGGGTGCCAACGAGCAGTACTTC	CASRLGLAGANEQYF	TRBJ2-7	TRBD2	few	TRBV2
TGTGCCAGCAGCCCACAGGGGGTGGCTGATTCACCCCTCCACTTT	CASSPQGVADSPLHF	TRBJ1-6	TRBD1	NA	TRBV7-3
TGTGCCAGCAGTGACCCGGCAGGCCCCGGAGAGACCCAGTACTTC	CASSDPAGPGETQYF	TRBJ2-5	NA	NA	TRBV25-1
TGTGCCAGCAGCCCTCCCGGGCTAGCCCCATGGGAGACCCAGTACTTC	CASSPPGLAPWETQYF	TRBJ2-5	NA	NA	TRBV9
TGTGCCTGGAGTCCCCTCCCCGGGACAGCCTACGAGTATTTT	CAWSPLPGTAYEYF	TRBJ1-3	TRBD1	NA	TRBV30
TGTGCTAGCAGCTTATCCGGGACAGAGAACACCGGGGAGCTGTTTTTT	CASSLSGTENTGELFF	TRBJ2-2	TRBD1	few	TRBV7-7
TGTGCCAGCAACCCCGGGACCAAAGAGACCCAGTACTTC	CASNPGTKETQYF	TRBJ2-5	NA	NA	TRBV6-1
TGTGCCAGCAGCTTCGGGGGATCTGACTATGGCTACACCTTC	CASSFGGSDYGYTF	TRBJ1-2	NA	few	TRBV11-1
TGTGCCAGCAGCAGGAACACTGAAGCTTTCTTT	CASSRNTEAFF	TRBJ1-1	NA	few	TRBV5-6
TGCAGCGTTGAAGTTCATGACAATGAGCAGTTCTTC	CSVEVHDNEQFF	TRBJ2-1	NA	NA	TRBV29-1
TGTGCCAGCAGTCGGGACCCGCCGCCTGAGCAGTTCTTC	CASSRDPPPEQFF	TRBJ2-1	NA	NA	TRBV6-1
TGTGCCAGTAGACAGGGGCGGAACACTGAAGCTTTCTTT	CASRQGRNTEAFF	TRBJ1-1	TRBD1	NA	TRBV6-1
TGTGCCAGCAGTTTAATGGACACCGAACTTGGCTACACCTTC	CASSLMDTELGYTF	TRBJ1-2	NA	NA	TRBV6-5
TGTGCCAGCAGTTACTCCGGGACAGGATACTACAATGAGCAGTTCTTC	CASSYSGTGYYNEQFF	TRBJ2-1	TRBD1	few	TRBV6-5
TGTGCCAGTAGTGCGGACAGGGGACATCAGCCCCAGCATTTT	CASSADRGHQPQHF	TRBJ1-5	TRBD1	NA	TRBV19
TGTGCCAGCAGGGGCCAGGGGGATACGCAGTATTTT	CASRGQGDTQYF	TRBJ2-3	NA	few	TRBV6-6
TGTGCCTGGAGCTCGACAGGGCCTGAAGCTTTCTTT	CAWSSTGPEAFF	TRBJ1-1	TRBD1	few	TRBV30
TGTGCCAGCAGCTTAGAATGGACCGCCGGCTCGGGGGGTTCACCCCTCCACTTT	CASSLEWTAGSGGSPLHF	TRBJ1-6	NA	NA	TRBV7-9
TGTGCCACCAGCAGAGATTGGGGTAGACAGGGCCTCTACGAGCAGTACTTC	CATSRDWGRQGLYEQYF	TRBJ2-7	TRBD1	few	TRBV15